This T cell receptor (beta chain) was obtained from a study of control samples from healthy donors and cancer patients. There are 13 residues in the CDR3. V was cut by 7 bases and J by 3 bases, with 12 bases left in between. Germline V gene lookup returns CDR1 MNHEY and CDR2 SVGAGI. Profiled with immunoSEQ multiplex PCR; TCRdb holds only in-frame clones, not every one. The sample carries around 140,000 clones, about nine tenths recorded once. The source material was blood. The receptor was derived from a woman between 50 and 59 years old in good health. This chain joins TRBV6-5 and TRBJ1-2; D not resolved. CDR3 protein: CASKRFLDYGYTF. For the CDR3, the DNA is TGTGCCAGCAAGAGGTTTTTAGACTATGGCTACACCTTC.